One TCR beta chain is described in this entry. The antigen remains unidentified. The sample is drawn from a study of cytomegalovirus exposure and HLA in healthy donors. Whole-study findings and limits: Exclusion as indistinguishable affected some V segments, including TRBV6-2 and TRBV6-3.

The PCR was carried out with 60 Vbeta primers and 13 Jbeta primers. Clones were read by immunoSEQ multiplex PCR, and TCRdb kept only the in-frame ones, dropping some. The repertoire includes about 97,000 clones, 75% to 90% of them detected once, and about 3.9% sits in the top ten. CDR1 and CDR2 (germline): MNHEY, SMNVEV (reference sequence). The CDR3 sequence is 16 residues long. Deletions cut 5 bases from V and 2 bases from J, with 16 bases between. The material sequenced was PBMCs. This clonotype was obtained from a man younger than 40 in good health and CMV-seronegative. V and J are TRBV27 and TRBJ2-1; D unresolved. CDR3 nucleotides: TGTGCCAGCAGTCCGCGATCCGTCTTAGCCTACAATGAGCAGTTCTTC. Translation gives CASSPRSVLAYNEQFF.